Following are 2 T cell receptor beta chains from one sample sequenced in a study of shared clonotypes between healthy human individuals. Sequenced by immunoSEQ multiplex PCR; TCRdb stores in-frame clones only, minus some. The sample records millions of clones, approximately 95% being singletons. Input material: naive CD4+ T cells from PBMCs. Subset defined: CD45RA+ positively selected. The receptors originated from a man younger than 30 in good health. Some clones in this sample may be carry-over from other donors' samples.

The chain links TRBV7-9 to TRBJ2-7, with 13 bases that match TRBD2. The CDR3 runs 17 residues. J gave up 5 bases and V 4 bases, and 11 bases lay outside the gene matches. Germline V gene data show CDR1 as SEHNR and CDR2 as FQNEAQ (reference sequence). CDR3 region: CASSSTSGRASSNEQYF. The CDR3 DNA is TGTGCCAGCAGCTCCACTAGCGGGAGGGCCAGTTCTAACGAGCAGTACTTC. Looking up the rest from reference TRBV7-9 and TRBJ2-7 gives the full variable domain: DTGVSQNPRHKITKRGQNVTFRCDPISEHNRLYWYRQTLGQGPEFLTYFQNEAQLEKSRLLSDRFSAERPKGSFSTLEIQRTEQGDSAMYLCASSSTSGRASSNEQYFGPGTRLTVT.

The V and J genes are TRBV7-3 and TRBJ1-5, with 7 bases aligning to TRBD1. The CDR3 contains 13 residues. The trim removed 5 bases at V and 5 bases at J, leaving 3 bases unmatched. CDR1 and CDR2 (germline): SGHTA, FQGTGA. CDR3 sequence: CASSGDRHQPQHF. The CDR3 nucleotides are TGTGCCAGCAGCGGGGACAGACATCAGCCCCAGCATTTT.